The clone carrying this T cell receptor beta chain has at least ten counts. V dropped 5 bases and J dropped 7 bases, with 17 bases sitting between them. CDR1 is LNHDA, CDR2 SQIVND, per germline (reference sequence). CDR3 size: 14 residues. TCRdb recomputed calls from the reads with MiXCR, one row per CDR3 protein. Of 45,000 to 55,000 distinct CDR3 sequences listed, approximately 7.5% are singletons. The data were obtained in a study of patients with pleural tuberculosis. This receptor was identified in a human donor with pleural tuberculosis. The chain has TRBV19 and TRBJ2-5; tentative D call: TRBD2 (6 bases). Here the CDR3 DNA reads TGTGCCAGTAGTCCAGGAGGGGCTGAGAGGACCCAGTACTTC. This codes for CASSPGGAERTQYF.